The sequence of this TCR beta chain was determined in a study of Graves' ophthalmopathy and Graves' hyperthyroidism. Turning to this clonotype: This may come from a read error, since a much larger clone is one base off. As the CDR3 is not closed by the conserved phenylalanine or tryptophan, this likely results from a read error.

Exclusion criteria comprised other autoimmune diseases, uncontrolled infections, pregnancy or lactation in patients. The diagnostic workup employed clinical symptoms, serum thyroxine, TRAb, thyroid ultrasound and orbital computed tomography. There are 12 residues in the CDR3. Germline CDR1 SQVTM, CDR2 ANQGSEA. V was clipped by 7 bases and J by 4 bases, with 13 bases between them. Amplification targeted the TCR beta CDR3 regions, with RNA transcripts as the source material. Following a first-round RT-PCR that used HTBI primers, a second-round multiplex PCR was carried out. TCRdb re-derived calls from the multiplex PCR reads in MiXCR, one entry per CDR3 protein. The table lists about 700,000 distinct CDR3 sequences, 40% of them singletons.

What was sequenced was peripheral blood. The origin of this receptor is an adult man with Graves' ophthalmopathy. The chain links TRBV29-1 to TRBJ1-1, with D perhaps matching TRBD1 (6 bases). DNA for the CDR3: TGCAGCGCGTCAGGGGTGAGCACTGAAGCTTTCCTT. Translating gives CSASGVSTEAFL.